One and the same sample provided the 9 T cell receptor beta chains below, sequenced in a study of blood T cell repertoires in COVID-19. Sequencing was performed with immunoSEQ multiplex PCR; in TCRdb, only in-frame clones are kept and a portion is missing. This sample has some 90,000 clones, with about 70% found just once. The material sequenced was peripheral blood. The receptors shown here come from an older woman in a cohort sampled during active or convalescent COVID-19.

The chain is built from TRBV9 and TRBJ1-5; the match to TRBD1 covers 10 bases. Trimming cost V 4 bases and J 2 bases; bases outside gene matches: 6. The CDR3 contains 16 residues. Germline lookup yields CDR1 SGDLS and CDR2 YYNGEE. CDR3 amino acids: CASSPRTGGGNQPQHF. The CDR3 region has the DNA TGTGCCAGCAGCCCGAGGACAGGGGGGGGCAATCAGCCCCAGCATTTT.

For the CDR3, the DNA is TGTGCCAGCGCTAGCGCAGATACGCAGTATTTT. It codes for CASASADTQYF. The gene calls are TRBV3-1 (or the pseudogene TRBV3-2) and TRBJ2-3; D may be TRBD2 (6 bases). In germline, CDR1 is LGHDT, CDR2 YNNKEL (reference sequence). This CDR3 has 11 residues. Trimming shortened V by 8 bases and J by 4 bases, and 7 bases separated the two germline ends.

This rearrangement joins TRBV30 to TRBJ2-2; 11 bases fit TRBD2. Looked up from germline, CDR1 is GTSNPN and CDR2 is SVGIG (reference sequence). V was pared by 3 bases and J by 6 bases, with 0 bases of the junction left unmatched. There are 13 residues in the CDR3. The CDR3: CAWRTSGAGELFF. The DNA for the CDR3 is TGTGCCTGGAGGACTAGCGGGGCCGGGGAGCTGTTTTTT.

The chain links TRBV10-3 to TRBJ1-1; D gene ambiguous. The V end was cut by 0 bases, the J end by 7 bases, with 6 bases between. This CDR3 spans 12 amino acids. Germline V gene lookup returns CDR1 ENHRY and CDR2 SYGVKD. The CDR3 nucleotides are TGTGCCATCAGTGAGTCGACGGGTGAAGCTTTCTTT. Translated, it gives CAISESTGEAFF.

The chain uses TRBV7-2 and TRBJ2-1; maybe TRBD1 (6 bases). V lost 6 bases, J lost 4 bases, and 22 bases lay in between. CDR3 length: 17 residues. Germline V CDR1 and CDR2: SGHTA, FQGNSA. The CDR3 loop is CASRVGQGKTTYNEQFF. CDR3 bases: TGTGCCAGCAGGGTGGGGCAGGGGAAAACCACATACAATGAGCAGTTCTTC.

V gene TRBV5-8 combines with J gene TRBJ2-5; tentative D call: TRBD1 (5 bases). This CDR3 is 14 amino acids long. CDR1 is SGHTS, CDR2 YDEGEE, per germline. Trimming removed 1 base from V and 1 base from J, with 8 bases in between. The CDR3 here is CASSLRTIQETQYF. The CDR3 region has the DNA TGTGCCAGCAGCTTGAGGACAATCCAAGAGACCCAGTACTTC.

The CDR3 DNA reads as TGTGCCAGCAGCTTTGCGGGGGGGTACAATGAGCAGTTCTTC. Translating it yields CASSFAGGYNEQFF. The chain carries TRBV7-9 and TRBJ2-1; 9 bases fit TRBD2. V gave up 3 bases and J gave up 4 bases; unmatched junction bases: 1. This CDR3 has 14 amino acids. CDR1 and CDR2 from the germline V gene are SEHNR and FQNEAQ (reference sequence).

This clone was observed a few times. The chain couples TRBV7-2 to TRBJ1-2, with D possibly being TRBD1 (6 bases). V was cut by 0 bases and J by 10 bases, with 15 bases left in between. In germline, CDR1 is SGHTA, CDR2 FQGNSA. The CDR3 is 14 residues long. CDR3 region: CASSLAVAGANYTF. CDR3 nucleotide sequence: TGTGCCAGCAGCTTAGCGGTGGCAGGGGCAAACTACACCTTC.

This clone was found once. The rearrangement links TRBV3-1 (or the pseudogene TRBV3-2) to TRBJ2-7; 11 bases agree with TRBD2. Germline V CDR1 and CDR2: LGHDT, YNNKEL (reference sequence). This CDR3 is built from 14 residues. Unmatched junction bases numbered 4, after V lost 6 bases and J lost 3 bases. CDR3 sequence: CASSLAGGHYEQYF. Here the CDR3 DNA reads TGTGCCAGCAGTTTAGCGGGGGGGCACTACGAGCAGTACTTC.